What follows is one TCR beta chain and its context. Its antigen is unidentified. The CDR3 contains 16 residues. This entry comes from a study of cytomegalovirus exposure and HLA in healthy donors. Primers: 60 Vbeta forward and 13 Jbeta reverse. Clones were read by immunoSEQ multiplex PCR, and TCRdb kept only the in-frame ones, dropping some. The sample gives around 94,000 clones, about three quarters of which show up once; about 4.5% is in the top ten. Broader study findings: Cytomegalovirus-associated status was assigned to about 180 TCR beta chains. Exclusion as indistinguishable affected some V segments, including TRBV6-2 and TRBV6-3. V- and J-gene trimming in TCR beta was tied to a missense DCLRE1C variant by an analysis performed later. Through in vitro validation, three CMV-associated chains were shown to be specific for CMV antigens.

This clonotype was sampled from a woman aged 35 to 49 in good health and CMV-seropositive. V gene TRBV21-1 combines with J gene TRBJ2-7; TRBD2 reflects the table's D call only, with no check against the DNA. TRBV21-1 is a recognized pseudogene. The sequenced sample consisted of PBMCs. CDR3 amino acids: CASSKVGGEEAYEQYF. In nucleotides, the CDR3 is TGTGCCAGCAGCAAAGTCGGGGGGGAGGAGGCCTACGAGCAGTACTTC.